The clone carrying this T cell receptor (beta chain) was observed a handful of times. Its antigen is not known. It was with a sample-barcoded 5' primer and a J-beta primer mix that a second PCR of about 6 to 12 cycles was run. TCRdb re-derived calls from the 5' RACE reads in MiXCR, one entry per CDR3 protein. The sample includes over 450,000 distinct CDR3 sequences, less than 25% of them seen just once. The entry originates in a study of blood T cells in healthy people across ages. Study findings and constraints: Comparison with aged donors showed that long-lived donors had more naive CD4+ cells and higher diversity.

The germline gives CDR1 MDHEN, CDR2 SYDVKM. The length of the CDR3 is 17 residues. V was clipped by 2 bases and J by 2 bases; unmatched bases: 11. The same specimen was also included in a second study, on T cells of mothers and their children. That study adds: RNA that had been extracted went wholly into cDNA synthesis, at about 1.5 ug per 15 ul.

The chain carries TRBV28 and TRBJ2-7; 8 nucleotides match TRBD2. This TCR was sampled from a boy aged 5-17 years in good health. The source material was blood. This CDR3 reads CASSLPPSQAGAYEQYF. For the CDR3, the DNA is TGTGCCAGCAGTTTACCACCATCCCAAGCGGGGGCCTACGAGCAGTACTTC.